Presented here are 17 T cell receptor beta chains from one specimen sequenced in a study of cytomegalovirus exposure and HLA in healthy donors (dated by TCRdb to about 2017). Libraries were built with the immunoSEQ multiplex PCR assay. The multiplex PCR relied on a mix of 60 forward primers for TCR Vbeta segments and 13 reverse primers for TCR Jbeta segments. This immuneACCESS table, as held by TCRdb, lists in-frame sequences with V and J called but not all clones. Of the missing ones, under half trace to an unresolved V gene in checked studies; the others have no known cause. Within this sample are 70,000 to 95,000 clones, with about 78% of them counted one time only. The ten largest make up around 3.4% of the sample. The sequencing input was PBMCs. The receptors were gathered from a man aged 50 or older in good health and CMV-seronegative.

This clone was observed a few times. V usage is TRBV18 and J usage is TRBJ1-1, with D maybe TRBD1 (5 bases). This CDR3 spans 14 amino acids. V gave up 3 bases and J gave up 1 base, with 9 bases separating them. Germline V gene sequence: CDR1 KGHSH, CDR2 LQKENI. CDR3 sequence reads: CASSPGEENTEAFF. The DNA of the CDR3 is TGTGCCAGCTCACCGGGGGAGGAGAACACTGAAGCTTTCTTT. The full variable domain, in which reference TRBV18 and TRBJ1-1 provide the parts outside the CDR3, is NAGVMQNPRHLVRRRGQEARLRCSPMKGHSHVYWYRQLPEEGLKFMVYLQKENIIDESGMPKERFSAEFPKEGPSILRIQQVVRGDSAAYFCASSPGEENTEAFFGQGTRLTVV.

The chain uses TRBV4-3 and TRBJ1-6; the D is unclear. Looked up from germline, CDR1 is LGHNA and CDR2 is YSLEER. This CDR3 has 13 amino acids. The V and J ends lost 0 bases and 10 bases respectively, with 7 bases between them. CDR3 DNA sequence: TGCGCCAGCAGCCAAGATACGGGATCACCCCTCCACTTT. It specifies CASSQDTGSPLHF.

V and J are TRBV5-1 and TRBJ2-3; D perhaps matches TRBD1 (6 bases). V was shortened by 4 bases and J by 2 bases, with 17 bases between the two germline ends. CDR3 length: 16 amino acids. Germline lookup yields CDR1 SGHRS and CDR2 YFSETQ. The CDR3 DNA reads TGCGCCAGCAGCCGACAACAGGGTCCGGCCACAGATACGCAGTATTTT. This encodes CASSRQQGPATDTQYF. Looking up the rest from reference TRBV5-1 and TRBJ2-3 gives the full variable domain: KAGVTQTPRYLIKTRGQQVTLSCSPISGHRSVSWYQQTPGQGLQFLFEYFSETQRNKGNFPGRFSGRQFSNSRSEMNVSTLELGDSALYLCASSRQQGPATDTQYFGPGTRLTVL.

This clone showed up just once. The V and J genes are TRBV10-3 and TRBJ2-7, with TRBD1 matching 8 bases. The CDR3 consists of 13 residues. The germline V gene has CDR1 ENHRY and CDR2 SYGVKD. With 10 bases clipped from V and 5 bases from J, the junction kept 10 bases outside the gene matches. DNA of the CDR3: TGTGCCAGCGCAGGGGGCGTCGGGGACGAGCAGTACTTC. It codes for CASAGGVGDEQYF.

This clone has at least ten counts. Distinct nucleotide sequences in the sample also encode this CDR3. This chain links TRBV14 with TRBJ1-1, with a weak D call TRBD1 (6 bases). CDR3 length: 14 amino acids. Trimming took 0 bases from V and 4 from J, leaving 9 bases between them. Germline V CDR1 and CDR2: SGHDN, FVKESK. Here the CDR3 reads CASSQDPGVTEAFF. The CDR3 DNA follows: TGTGCCAGCAGCCAAGACCCAGGGGTCACTGAAGCTTTCTTT.

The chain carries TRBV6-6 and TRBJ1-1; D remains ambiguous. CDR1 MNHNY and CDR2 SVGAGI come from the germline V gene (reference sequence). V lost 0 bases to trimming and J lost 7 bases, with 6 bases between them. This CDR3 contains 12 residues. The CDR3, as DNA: TGTGCCAGCAGTTACTCGAACGGTGAAGCTTTCTTT. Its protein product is CASSYSNGEAFF.

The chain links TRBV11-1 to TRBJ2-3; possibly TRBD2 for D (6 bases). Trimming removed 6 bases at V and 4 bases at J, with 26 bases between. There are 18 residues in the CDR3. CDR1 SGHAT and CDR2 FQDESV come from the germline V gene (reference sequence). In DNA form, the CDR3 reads TGTGCCAGCAGAAGCATCACAGGAGGCCGGACTACCTCAGATACGCAGTATTTT. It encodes CASRSITGGRTTSDTQYF.

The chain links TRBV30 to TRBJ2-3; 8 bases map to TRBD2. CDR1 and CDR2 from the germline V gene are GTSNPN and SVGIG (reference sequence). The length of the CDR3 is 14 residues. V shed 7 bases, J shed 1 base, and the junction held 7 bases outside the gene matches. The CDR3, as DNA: TGTGCCTATATAAAAGCGGGGGGCACAGATACGCAGTATTTT. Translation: CAYIKAGGTDTQYF.

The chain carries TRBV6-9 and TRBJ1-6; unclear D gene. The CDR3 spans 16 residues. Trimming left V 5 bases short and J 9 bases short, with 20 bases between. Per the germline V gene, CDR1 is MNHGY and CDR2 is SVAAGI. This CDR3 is CASSHRRAKGVSPLHF. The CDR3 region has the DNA TGTGCCAGCAGTCACCGACGCGCCAAGGGAGTTTCACCCCTCCACTTT.

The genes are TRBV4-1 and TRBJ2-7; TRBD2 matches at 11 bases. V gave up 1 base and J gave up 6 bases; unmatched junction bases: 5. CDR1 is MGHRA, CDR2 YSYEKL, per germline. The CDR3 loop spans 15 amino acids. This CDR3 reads CASSQGLGTSGEQYF. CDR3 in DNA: TGCGCCAGCAGCCAAGGCCTCGGGACTAGCGGCGAGCAGTACTTC.

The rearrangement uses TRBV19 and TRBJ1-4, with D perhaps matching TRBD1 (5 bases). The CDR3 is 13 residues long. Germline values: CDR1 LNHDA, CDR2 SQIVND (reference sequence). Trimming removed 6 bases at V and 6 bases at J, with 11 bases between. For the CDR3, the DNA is TGTGCCAGTAGCGGGGAGGGGCATGAAAAACTGTTTTTT. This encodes CASSGEGHEKLFF.

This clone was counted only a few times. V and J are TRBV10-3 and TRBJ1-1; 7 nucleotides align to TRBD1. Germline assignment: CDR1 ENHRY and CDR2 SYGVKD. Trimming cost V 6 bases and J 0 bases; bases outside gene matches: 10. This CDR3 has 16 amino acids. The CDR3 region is CAIRTSGQLLNTEAFF. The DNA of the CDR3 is TGTGCCATCAGAACCTCGGGACAGCTTTTGAACACTGAAGCTTTCTTT.

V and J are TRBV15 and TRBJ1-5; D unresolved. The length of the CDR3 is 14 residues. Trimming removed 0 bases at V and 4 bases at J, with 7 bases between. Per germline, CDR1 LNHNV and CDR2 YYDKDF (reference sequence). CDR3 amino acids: CATSRDEWNQPQHF. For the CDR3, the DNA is TGTGCCACCAGCAGAGATGAGTGGAATCAGCCCCAGCATTTT.

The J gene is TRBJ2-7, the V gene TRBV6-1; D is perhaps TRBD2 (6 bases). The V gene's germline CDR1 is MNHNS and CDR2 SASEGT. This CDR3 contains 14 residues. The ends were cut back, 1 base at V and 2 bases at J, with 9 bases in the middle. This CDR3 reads CASSEEEGPYEQYF. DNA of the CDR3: TGTGCCAGCAGTGAAGAGGAGGGGCCCTACGAGCAGTACTTC.

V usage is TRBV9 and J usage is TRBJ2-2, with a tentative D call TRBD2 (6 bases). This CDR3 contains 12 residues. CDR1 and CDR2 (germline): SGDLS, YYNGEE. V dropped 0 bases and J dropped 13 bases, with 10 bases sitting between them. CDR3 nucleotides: TGTGCCAGCAGCGTAGGGGGAGGTTTGCTGTTTTTT. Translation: CASSVGGGLLFF.

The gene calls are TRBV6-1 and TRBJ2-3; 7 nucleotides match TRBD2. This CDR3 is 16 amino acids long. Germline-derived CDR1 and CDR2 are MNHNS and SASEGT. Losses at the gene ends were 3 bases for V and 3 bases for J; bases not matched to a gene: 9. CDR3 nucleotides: TGTGCCAGCAGTGAGCCCCGGGGACTATTAACAGATACGCAGTATTTT. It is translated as CASSEPRGLLTDTQYF.

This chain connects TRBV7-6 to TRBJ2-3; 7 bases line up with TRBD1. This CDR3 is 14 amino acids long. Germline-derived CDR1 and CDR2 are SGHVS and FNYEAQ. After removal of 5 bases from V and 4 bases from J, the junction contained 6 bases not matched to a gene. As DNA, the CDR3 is TGTGCCAGCAGCCCACGACAGGGAGCAGATACGCAGTATTTT. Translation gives CASSPRQGADTQYF.